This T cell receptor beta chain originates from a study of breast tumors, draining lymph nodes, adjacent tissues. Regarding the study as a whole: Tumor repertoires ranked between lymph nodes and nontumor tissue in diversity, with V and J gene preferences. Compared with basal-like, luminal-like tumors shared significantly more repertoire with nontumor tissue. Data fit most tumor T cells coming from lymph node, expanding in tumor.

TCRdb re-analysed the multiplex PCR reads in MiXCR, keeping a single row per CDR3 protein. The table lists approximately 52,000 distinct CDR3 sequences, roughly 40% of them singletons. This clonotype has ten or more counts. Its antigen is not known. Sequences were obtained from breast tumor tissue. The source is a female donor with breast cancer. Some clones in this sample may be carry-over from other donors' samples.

The CDR3 here is CASSQDRRAYLSTDTQYF. The CDR3 bases are TGTGCCAGCAGCCAAGATAGGAGAGCCTACTTAAGCACAGATACGCAGTATTTT. The V gene is TRBV4-2, the J gene TRBJ2-3; D unresolved. Trimming took 0 bases from V and 0 from J, leaving 16 bases between them. The germline gives CDR1 LGHNA, CDR2 YNFKEQ. This CDR3 is built from 18 residues.